A selection of T cell receptor beta chains follows, all from one sample in a study of T-cell reconstitution after alpha-beta-depleted transplantation in children. A single record per CDR3 protein comes from TCRdb applying MiXCR to the PCR reads. The sample yields 500,000 to 650,000 distinct CDR3 sequences, 11% seen once. The sample consisted of PBMCs, mostly from graft donor cells, taken 180 days after TCRalphabeta/CD19-depleted stem cell transplant. All receptors come from a female patient between 2 and 15 years old who had a stem cell transplant for aplastic anemia, so the T cells may come from the graft donor. CDR3s include the opening cysteine and the closing phenylalanine or tryptophan. A D gene is named only where the DNA matches it firmly. Some rows mark clone size as missing; the rest say once, few, many or name a class of expanded clone.

>TRBV7-8|few|TRBD1|TRBJ1-4
CASSAGQLTNEKLFF
TGTGCCAGCAGCGCGGGACAGCTGACTAATGAAAAACTGTTTTTT
>TRBV29-1|few|NA|TRBJ2-5
CSVEDRTEETQYF
TGCAGCGTTGAAGACCGGACAGAAGAGACCCAGTACTTC
>TRBV6-5|NA|TRBD2|TRBJ2-3
CASSYSKASGSGTQYF
TGTGCCAGCAGTTACTCGAAGGCTAGCGGGAGTGGTACGCAGTATTTT
>TRBV12-3/TRBV12-4|few|TRBD2|TRBJ2-5
CASSPGLAALRETQYF
TGTGCCAGCAGTCCGGGACTAGCGGCCCTTAGGGAGACCCAGTACTTC
>TRBV6-2/TRBV6-3|NA|NA|TRBJ2-1
CASSYYPRDSRASYNEQFF
TGTGCCAGCAGTTACTATCCCCGGGACTCCAGGGCCTCCTACAATGAGCAGTTCTTC
>TRBV4-2|many|NA|TRBJ2-3
CASSQERGSAHTDTQYF
TGTGCCAGCAGCCAAGAGAGGGGTAGCGCCCACACAGATACGCAGTATTTT
>TRBV7-9|many|NA|TRBJ1-2
CASSLAPGPEDF
TGTGCCAGCAGCTTAGCCCCAGGCCCGGAGGACTTC
>TRBV14|few|NA|TRBJ1-1
CASSQEWFRGAVTEAFF
TGTGCCAGCAGCCAAGAGTGGTTTCGGGGTGCAGTTACTGAAGCTTTCTTT
>TRBV20-1|NA|TRBD1|TRBJ2-4
CSAALTGGKNIQYF
TGCAGTGCCGCCCTGACAGGGGGCAAGAACATTCAGTACTTC
>TRBV6-5|few|NA|TRBJ1-4
CASSYQDGRATNEKLFF
TGTGCCAGCAGTTACCAAGACGGTCGGGCAACTAATGAAAAACTGTTTTTT
>TRBV29-1|NA|TRBD2|TRBJ2-5
CSVRLASSGETQYF
TGCAGCGTTAGACTAGCGAGTAGTGGAGAGACCCAGTACTTC
>TRBV27|few|NA|TRBJ2-7
CASSWDVNNYEQYF
TGTGCCAGCAGTTGGGACGTTAATAACTACGAGCAGTACTTC
>TRBV29-1|many|TRBD2|TRBJ2-5
CSVEITGTRETQYF
TGCAGCGTTGAAATAACCGGGACTAGAGAGACCCAGTACTTC
>TRBV18|NA|NA|TRBJ2-2
CASSPLTGTGELLF
TGTGCCAGCTCACCGTTGACAGGAACCGGGGAGCTGCTTTTT
>TRBV10-3|NA|NA|TRBJ1-2
CAISGVFNYGYTF
TGTGCCATCAGTGGAGTCTTTAACTATGGCTACACCTTC
>TRBV6-2/TRBV6-3|few|TRBD2|TRBJ2-2
CASSASGRAGELFF
TGTGCCAGCAGTGCGAGCGGGAGGGCCGGGGAGCTGTTTTTT
>TRBV24-1|many|TRBD1|TRBJ2-1
CATSDPIFQPTGTEQFF
TGTGCCACCAGTGACCCGATTTTTCAACCGACAGGGACTGAGCAGTTCTTC
>TRBV7-2|NA|TRBD1|TRBJ2-2
CASSFSGQGPPGELFF
TGTGCCAGCAGCTTCTCGGGACAGGGCCCACCCGGGGAGCTGTTTTTT
>TRBV5-5|few|NA|TRBJ2-5
CASTEGGGPWGETQYF
TGTGCCAGCACCGAGGGTGGAGGGCCCTGGGGAGAGACCCAGTACTTC
>TRBV2|few|TRBD1|TRBJ2-6
CAGDREPTNVLTF
TGTGCCGGCGACAGGGAACCGACCAACGTCCTGACTTTC
>TRBV27|few|NA|TRBJ1-3
CASSPGGLDTIYF
TGTGCCAGCAGCCCGGGAGGCTTGGACACCATATATTTT
>TRBV30|NA|TRBD1|TRBJ2-4
CAWSPKPGQGMHIQYF
TGTGCCTGGAGTCCAAAACCCGGACAGGGAATGCACATTCAGTACTTC
>TRBV12-3/TRBV12-4|few|TRBD2|TRBJ2-5
CASSRGDIETQYF
TGTGCCAGCAGCCGGGGGGATATTGAGACCCAGTACTTC
>TRBV6-2/TRBV6-3|NA|TRBD2|TRBJ2-1
CASRTGTSGRLAYNEQFF
TGTGCCAGCAGAACCGGGACTAGCGGGAGACTGGCCTACAATGAGCAGTTCTTC
>TRBV20-1|many|TRBD2|TRBJ2-3
CSATIAGATDTQYF
TGCAGTGCTACCATAGCGGGAGCCACAGATACGCAGTATTTT
>TRBV7-2|few|NA|TRBJ2-7
CASSRQGLAGYEQYF
TGTGCCAGCAGCAGACAGGGCTTAGCGGGTTACGAGCAGTACTTC
>TRBV29-1|many|NA|TRBJ1-2
CSVEEVGFRGYTF
TGCAGCGTTGAAGAGGTCGGGTTCCGTGGCTACACCTTC
>TRBV28|few|NA|TRBJ1-4
CASSLEGNEKLFF
TGTGCCAGCAGTTTGGAGGGGAATGAAAAACTGTTTTTT